The T cell receptor beta chain described here comes from a study of cytomegalovirus exposure and HLA in healthy donors (dated by TCRdb to 2015 to 2018). Notes on the research overall: An earlier analysis of 587 of the donors reported over 250 Gb of sequence data and some 110 million unique TCR beta sequences obtained from roughly 180 million T cells. In the later analysis, no new phenotypic data were used to find candidate immune exposures; instead, reliance was placed on TCR beta sequences and their occurrence across donors. The study aimed to test whether cataloging public T cell receptors could reveal signatures of past pathogen exposure. Every repertoire in the discovery cohort had been generated on one and the same sequencing platform. Among the approximately 420 genotyped donors, around 81% belonged to the genetic ancestry cluster associated with self-reported Caucasian donors. Using immunosequencing, the study profiled T cell repertoires from 550 to 750 subjects and related those repertoires to cytomegalovirus serostatus. Besides the first cohort of 666 subjects, a separate validation cohort made up of some 110 different subjects was used. Alongside the repertoire data, information on donor age, sex, ethnicity and CMV serostatus was compiled. About 330 gigabases of sequencing data and around 88 million unique TCR sequences made up an early release that covered several hundred HLA-typed donors. Class I and class II HLA loci were covered by the typing at four-digit resolution. In a later genetic analysis, genome-wide SNP genotypes for about three fifths of the 666 donors were used, and that subset was treated as a discovery cohort. To predict cytomegalovirus infection status, the study brought together high-throughput TCR immunosequencing, statistical association of individual TCRs with disease status, and machine learning. Among under 450 genotyped donors of the cohort, an average of 235,054 unique TCR beta nucleotide sequences were sequenced per donor, roughly 20% of them non-productive. The number of typed donors differed by locus: roughly 629-630 for A, B, C, DRB1 and DQB1; 522 for DQA1; approximately 600 for DPA1; and some 430 for DPB1. A later analysis re-analyzed previously published TCR beta repertoires from approximately 670 donors and added high-resolution HLA genotyping to study TCR occurrence patterns. Four to six DR-DQ haplotypes were handled as single units for association and clustering, since linkage in the cohort was strong. An earlier analysis of approximately 630 of the donors applied high-throughput TCR beta sequencing to assess whether each TCR beta V gene segment acted as functional or pseudogenic. General conclusions and limits of the study: A group of highly shared sequence variants was considered likely to be a technical artifact of the sequencing pipeline. The study gave a list of 150 to 200 TCR beta chains associated with cytomegalovirus. A later analysis found that TCR association rates varied across HLA loci, with DRB1 alleles showing the most associated TCRs and HLA-C alleles the fewest. The authors suggested that the approach could potentially be generalized to other disease states and immunological phenotypes. In vitro tests confirmed that a few of the cytomegalovirus-associated TCR beta chains recognize cytomegalovirus antigens. According to a later analysis, parvovirus B19, influenza, CMV and Epstein-Barr virus appeared linked to several top co-occurrence clusters. A further reported finding was that TCR beta sequences accurately predicted the HLA-A and HLA-B alleles for most subjects in the first cohort. V-gene and J-gene trimming of TCR beta chains was associated with a missense DCLRE1C variant in a later genetic analysis, and the association was replicated in an independent cohort. Roughly uniform sequencing depth across donors was assumed in presence/absence analyses, although this assumption may not hold. CMV serostatus was the only immune exposure information available for the cohort. Because counts were too low, seventeen rarely observed V segments, including chromosome 9 orphons, were left out of the earlier analysis of 500 to 650 of the donors. A later genetic analysis reported fewer N-insertions in productive TCRs among donors in an Asian-associated ancestry cluster than the approximately 700-donor mean. Because some donors lacked HLA typing at each locus, the association tests relied only on the typed subset. In an earlier analysis of 500 to 650 of the donors, most TCR beta V segments appeared in productive rearrangements about 87% or about 30% of the time, broadly matching IMGT annotations. This cohort had only TCR beta chains sequenced, and the lack of alpha or paired-chain data limited which features could be detected. Specific HLA alleles were associated with 16,951 TCR beta sequences at a false discovery rate of 0.05 in a later analysis. Linkage disequilibrium might explain the correlated functional status among segregating V segments, but an unknown experimental factor could not be excluded. A later analysis found that most CMV-associated TCR beta chains appeared HLA-restricted, with HLA associations seemingly driven largely by CMV exposure. The 87-base-pair reads could not distinguish some IMGT-functional V segments, including TRBV6-2 and TRBV6-3, so those segments were excluded. Cytomegalovirus status was reported to be diagnosed by the classifier with high specificity and sensitivity in both the original and validation cohorts. A later analysis found that HLA-associated TCR beta chains were more clonally expanded and had lower generation probabilities than equally common non-associated chains. Most TCR sequences were observed very rarely across donors, whereas some public TCRs were present in many individuals. Assigning TCR associations to individual alleles was difficult when HLA alleles, especially DR and DQ, strongly co-occurred.

This clone was seen more than once but under ten times. No antigen is known for it. Within one base of it there is no much larger clone, and no base qualities were kept. The library was prepared using the immunoSEQ multiplex PCR assay. For the multiplex PCR, a mixture combining 60 forward primers for TCR Vbeta segments and 13 reverse primers for TCR Jbeta segments was used. Amplification of the CDR3 region of rearranged TCR beta genes was performed with a multiplex PCR assay on genomic DNA. Amplified TCR beta libraries were sequenced as 87-base-pair reads on the Illumina HiSeq System. In the authors' own workflow: Across the roughly 670 repertoires, a later analysis counted tens of millions of unique TCR beta chains, 9 million to 14 million of which were shared by at least two donors. Raw reads were error-corrected and collapsed into unique sequences with a nearest-neighbor algorithm that merged closely related sequences to remove PCR and sequencing errors. V, D and J gene segments were assigned by aligning CDR3 sequences to IMGT reference sequences. For a sequence to be retained, a match of at least six nucleotides to both a V gene segment and a J gene segment was required. A rearrangement was called productive if the CDR3 had no stop codons and remained in frame with V and J, and every other rearrangement was called non-productive. Following IMGT convention, CDR3 was defined as the stretch from the second conserved V-encoded cysteine up to the conserved J-encoded phenylalanine. The earlier analysis of some 550 of the donors excluded any sequence lacking an unambiguous match to a single V gene segment. In an earlier analysis of about 590 of the donors, a V segment was called functional when productive rearrangements were above 56.7%, and segregating when the standard deviation between donors exceeded 5%. A statistical classification framework was developed to diagnose cytomegalovirus status using the catalog of TCR beta chain sequences. In a later analysis, V and J genes were assigned by comparing TCR nucleotide sequences against IMGT/GENE-DB human TR gene sequences. A later analysis assigned CDR3 sequences and most-parsimonious VDJ recombination scenarios with the TCRdist pipeline. In a later analysis, each TCR beta chain was defined by its CDR3 amino acid sequence together with its V-gene family, and reads without a unique V-gene family were excluded. As a way to deal with suspected cross-contamination and a sequencing artifact, a later analysis dropped under 600 nucleotide sequences that were highly shared and had low generation probability. A later analysis calculated a clonal expansion index for each public chain from normalized within-repertoire ranks of inferred template counts. In a later analysis, generation probabilities were computed with a VDJ recombination model fitted to out-of-frame rearrangements, and the resulting probabilities were checked against IGoR. A later analysis scored TCR-TCR, TCR-HLA and TCR-CMV co-occurrence with hypergeometric tests, applying a repertoire-size bias correction to TCR pairs. A later analysis estimated false discovery rates by permuting HLA or CMV assignments 20 times. A later analysis grouped co-occurring TCRs with DBSCAN, adding TCRdist sequence similarity when clustering within HLA-allele-positive subsets. For co-occurrence clustering, repertoires with fewer than 30,000 or more than 120,000 public chains were excluded, along with five repertoires with anomalous nucleotide sharing. Not all clones reach the TCRdb copy of this immuneACCESS table, which keeps in-frame sequences only. Checked studies attribute under half of the gap to unresolved V genes and leave the rest unexplained. V, J and clone size are taken as reported in that table, and D and trimming were inferred from the DNA itself. The sample table contains some 250,000 clones; only one count was recorded for around 81% of them. Of the sample, around 8.3% falls within the top ten clones.

The cohort comprised approximately 700 healthy bone marrow donors. At the time of sampling, every cohort member was nominally healthy, though immune exposures that went unrecorded were likely present. The donor tested CMV seropositive, placing the donor among the 250 to 300 seropositive members of the cohort. A peripheral blood sample was provided by each donor, and peripheral blood mononuclear cells were used for TCR beta sequencing. Genomic DNA extraction from the blood cell samples was performed with the Qiagen DNeasy Blood Extraction Kit. CDR1 MDHEN and CDR2 SYDVKM were looked up in the germline V gene. From the cysteine through the phenylalanine, the CDR3 covers 13 amino acids. The kept DNA is CDR3 alone, 39 bases in frame from the first base.

The rearrangement combines TRBV28 with TRBJ2-5; too little of a D gene remains to name it. The J call may be incorrect, as the DNA end agrees better with TRBJ2-7. The receptor's source is a woman aged 55-70 years in good health and CMV-seropositive. Sample: PBMCs. The CDR3 is CASSFSTTYEQYF. The sequenced DNA: TGTGCCAGCAGTTTTAGCACCACCTACGAGCAGTACTTC.